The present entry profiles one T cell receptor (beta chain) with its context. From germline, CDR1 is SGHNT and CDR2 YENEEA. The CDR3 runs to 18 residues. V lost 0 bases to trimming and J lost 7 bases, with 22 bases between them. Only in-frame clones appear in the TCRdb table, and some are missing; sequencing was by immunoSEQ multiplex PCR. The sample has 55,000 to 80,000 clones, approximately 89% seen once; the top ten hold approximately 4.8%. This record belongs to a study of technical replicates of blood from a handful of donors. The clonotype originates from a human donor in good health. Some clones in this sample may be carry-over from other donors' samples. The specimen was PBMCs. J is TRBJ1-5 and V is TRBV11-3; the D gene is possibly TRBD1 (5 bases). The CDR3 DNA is TGTGCCAGCAGCTTAGAACCATTGGGGCGCAGGGCGGGACAGCCCCAGCATTTT. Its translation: CASSLEPLGRRAGQPQHF.